The 5 T cell receptor beta chains in this list originate from one sample, sequenced in a study of Ad26.COV2.S vaccination and SARS-CoV-2 variants. Produced via immunoSEQ multiplex PCR; TCRdb's table is partial and in-frame only. The sample has a few hundred thousand clones, roughly 90% seen once. This sample's treatment: approximately 18 received Ad26.COV2.S at low or high dose, single or two shots; 5 received placebo; per-sample allocation not given. The samples date from day 63 after the first vaccine or placebo injection. Sequencing was performed on peripheral blood, taken in a trial of Ad26.COV2.S vaccine versus placebo. The origin of the receptors is a person between 18 and 59 years old who received the Ad26.COV2.S COVID-19 vaccine or a placebo.

V gene TRBV6-5 combines with J gene TRBJ1-6; 7 bases align to TRBD1. The CDR3 spans 16 residues. The V and J ends lost 4 bases and 10 bases, in that order; junction bases with no gene match: 13. Looked up from germline, CDR1 is MNHEY and CDR2 is SVGAGI. The CDR3 sequence: CASSFIQTDRASPLHF. CDR3 bases: TGTGCCAGCAGTTTCATCCAAACCGACAGGGCCTCACCCCTCCACTTT.

The V call is TRBV19, the J call TRBJ2-1; D may correspond to TRBD1 or TRBD2 (7 bases each). This CDR3 has 15 amino acids. From germline, CDR1 is LNHDA and CDR2 SQIVND (reference sequence). Trimming stripped 3 bases from V and 12 bases from J, with 21 bases between. The CDR3 spells CASSIQGGIRFAQFF. CDR3 bases: TGTGCCAGTAGTATTCAGGGGGGGATACGCTTTGCGCAGTTCTTC.

J is TRBJ2-2 and V is TRBV19; no firm D call. The germline gives CDR1 LNHDA, CDR2 SQIVND (reference sequence). Trimming removed 5 bases from V and 1 base from J, with 11 bases in between. This CDR3 is 15 amino acids long. The CDR3 sequence is CASSLRTVNTGELFF. DNA of the CDR3: TGTGCCAGTAGTTTACGGACCGTGAACACCGGGGAGCTGTTTTTT. The variable domain in full, completed from reference TRBV19 and TRBJ2-2, reads DGGITQSPKYLFRKEGQNVTLSCEQNLNHDAMYWYRQDPGQGLRLIYYSQIVNDFQKGDIAEGYSVSREKKESFPLTVTSAQKNPTAFYLCASSLRTVNTGELFFGEGSRLTVL.

The rearrangement uses TRBV7-8 and TRBJ2-7; D is ambiguous. Germline CDR1 is SGHVS and CDR2 is FQNEAQ. This CDR3 spans 13 amino acids. Deletions cut 6 bases from V and 6 bases from J, with 15 bases between. The CDR3 DNA is TGTGCCAGCAGAGATTCGATGGGGTCCGAGCAGTACTTC. Translation gives CASRDSMGSEQYF.

The rearrangement links TRBV4-3 to TRBJ2-1, with D possibly matching TRBD1 (6 bases). CDR1 is LGHNA and CDR2 is YSLEER in the germline V gene. V shed 2 bases and J shed 5 bases, with 19 bases lying between them. This CDR3 spans 17 amino acids. In DNA form, the CDR3 reads TGCGCCAGCAGCCAACGAGTAAGGGGGTGGGGTGACAATGAGCAGTTCTTC. Protein product: CASSQRVRGWGDNEQFF.